One and the same sample provided the 18 T cell receptor beta chains below, sequenced in a study of Graves' ophthalmopathy and Graves' hyperthyroidism. RNA transcripts provided the template for amplifying TCR beta CDR3 regions. The library came from an HTBI-primed first-round RT-PCR and a second-round multiplex PCR. TCRdb itself ran the multiplex PCR reads through MiXCR, one entry per CDR3 protein. The sample has 170,000 or so distinct CDR3 sequences; 30% to 45% are singletons. The sequenced sample consisted of peripheral blood. The source of these receptors is a middle-aged woman with Graves' ophthalmopathy.

This clonotype was picked up many times. The chain has TRBV6-5 and TRBJ1-1; 8 bases agree with TRBD1. The CDR3 loop spans 17 amino acids. Germline assignment: CDR1 MNHEY and CDR2 SVGAGI. The J segment lost 1 base and the V segment lost 0 bases, leaving 7 bases of the junction unmatched. The CDR3 spells CASSYSAGGVRNTEAFF. CDR3 nucleotide sequence: TGTGCCAGCAGTTACTCCGCAGGGGGCGTAAGGAACACTGAAGCTTTCTTT.

This clonotype was recorded many times. This chain connects TRBV4-1 to TRBJ2-2; 13 bases line up with TRBD2. The CDR3 contains 18 residues. Trimming at V came to 1 base and at J to 5 bases, leaving 7 bases not matched to a gene. Germline V gene sequence: CDR1 MGHRA, CDR2 YSYEKL. CDR3: CASSQGGLAGVGTGELFF. CDR3 nucleotides: TGCGCCAGCAGCCAAGGAGGACTAGCGGGAGTAGGAACCGGGGAGCTGTTTTTT.

This clonotype was detected many times. The chain joins TRBV20-1 to TRBJ2-5, with D perhaps matching TRBD1 (8 bases). Germline V gives CDR1 DFQATT, CDR2 SNEGSKA (reference sequence). This CDR3 has 13 residues. The V gene lost 7 bases and the J gene lost 3 bases, with 15 bases spanning the gap. CDR3 residues: CSVDRGGEETQYF. Written as DNA, the CDR3 is TGCAGTGTCGACAGGGGAGGGGAAGAGACCCAGTACTTC.

In its sample, this clonotype was seen many times. The chain has TRBV6-5 and TRBJ2-5, with D perhaps TRBD2 (7 bases). V lost 3 bases and J 4 bases, leaving 15 bases between the germline ends. This CDR3 has 15 residues. Germline V CDR1 and CDR2: MNHEY, SVGAGI. This CDR3 reads CASSYGVGGGETQYF. Here the CDR3 DNA reads TGTGCCAGCAGTTATGGAGTGGGAGGGGGAGAGACCCAGTACTTC.

This clonotype was counted many times. The chain couples TRBV11-2 to TRBJ1-2, with 8 bases matching TRBD1. Germline loops: CDR1 SGHAT, CDR2 FQNNGV. The CDR3 is made up of 13 amino acids. V shed 4 bases and J 6 bases; nucleotides not matched to a gene: 4. The CDR3 loop is CASSSDRVDGYTF. CDR3 coding DNA: TGTGCCAGCAGCTCGGACAGGGTGGATGGCTACACCTTC.

The chain joins TRBV25-1 to TRBJ1-1; a weak D match, TRBD1 (5 bases). The germline gives CDR1 MGHDK, CDR2 SYGVNS. Trimming removed 5 bases at V and 0 bases at J, with 13 bases between. This CDR3 has 15 residues. This CDR3 is CASSYGAGLNTEAFF. The DNA of the CDR3 is TGTGCCAGCAGTTACGGGGCGGGGTTGAACACTGAAGCTTTCTTT.

This clonotype came up many times. V gene TRBV30 combines with J gene TRBJ1-2; 10 bases line up with TRBD1. J was trimmed by 4 bases and V by 2 bases; bases with no gene match: 4. The CDR3 covers 14 residues. Germline CDR1 is GTSNPN and CDR2 is SVGIG (reference sequence). The chain's CDR3 is CAWSRRDRGYGYTF. The CDR3 DNA reads TGTGCCTGGAGTAGGCGGGACAGGGGCTATGGCTACACCTTC.

This clonotype was detected ten times or more. The chain joins TRBV28 to TRBJ2-5, with TRBD2 as a possible D gene (6 bases). The germline V gene encodes CDR1 MDHEN and CDR2 SYDVKM. V dropped 5 bases and J dropped 3 bases, with 22 bases sitting between them. The length of the CDR3 is 17 residues. In DNA form, the CDR3 reads TGTGCCAGCAGTCCCGGGGGTAGGGCGACGTCCGAAGAGACCCAGTACTTC. Its translation is CASSPGGRATSEETQYF.

This clonotype occurred many times. The rearrangement uses TRBV12-3 or TRBV12-4 and TRBJ2-5, with D perhaps matching TRBD2 (5 bases). This CDR3 is 15 amino acids long. Trimming took off 4 bases at V and 4 bases at J, with 16 bases between the two ends. CDR3 DNA sequence: TGTGCCAGCAGTTCCCGGGGTTCTACACGAGAGACCCAGTACTTC. Protein sequence: CASSSRGSTRETQYF.

This clonotype was counted a single time. The V call is TRBV28, the J call TRBJ1-1; no clear D gene. V shed 1 base and J shed 7 bases, with 4 bases lying between them. The V gene's germline CDR1 is MDHEN and CDR2 SYDVKM. The length of the CDR3 is 11 residues. The CDR3 nucleotides read TGTGCCAGCAGTTTATCCGGTGAAGCTTTCTTT. Translated: CASSLSGEAFF.

This clonotype showed up many times. The chain is built from TRBV7-2 and TRBJ2-5; 11 bases line up with TRBD2. The length of the CDR3 is 15 residues. Germline CDR1 and CDR2: SGHTA and FQGNSA. The V gene end was trimmed by 5 bases and the J gene end by 2 bases; junction bases not matched to a gene: 4. Here the CDR3 reads CASSRRLAGQETQYF. In DNA form, the CDR3 reads TGTGCCAGCAGCCGACGACTAGCGGGGCAAGAGACCCAGTACTTC.

In its sample, this clonotype was seen once. The rearrangement joins TRBV6-1 to TRBJ1-3; D is uncertain. This CDR3 has 15 amino acids. Trimming left V 7 bases short and J 0 bases short, with 13 bases between. The germline gives CDR1 MNHNS, CDR2 SASEGT. This CDR3 reads CASTPDGSSGNTIYF. The CDR3 nucleotides are TGTGCCAGCACCCCCGACGGCTCCTCTGGAAACACCATATATTTT.

This clonotype has ten or more counts. The V call is TRBV6-1, the J call TRBJ2-4, with a weak D call TRBD1 (5 bases). The V gene's germline CDR1 is MNHNS and CDR2 SASEGT. CDR3 length: 14 residues. V lost 8 bases and J 3 bases, leaving 14 bases between the germline ends. CDR3: CASAAERGKNIQYF. CDR3 DNA: TGTGCCAGCGCGGCGGAAAGGGGCAAAAACATTCAGTACTTC.

This clonotype was seen repeatedly, ten times or more. J is TRBJ2-7 and V is TRBV27; D may be TRBD1 (6 bases). From germline, CDR1 is MNHEY and CDR2 SMNVEV (reference sequence). The CDR3 totals 13 residues. The V and J ends lost 7 bases and 1 base respectively, with 11 bases between them. The CDR3 region has the DNA TGTGCCAGCACGGGACACAATTCCTACGAGCAGTACTTC. This encodes CASTGHNSYEQYF.

This rearrangement joins TRBV6-1 to TRBJ2-7; 7 bases are shared with TRBD2. This CDR3 has 16 residues. Germline assignment: CDR1 MNHNS and CDR2 SASEGT. V shed 8 bases and J 0 bases; nucleotides not matched to a gene: 13. The DNA of the CDR3 is TGTGCCAGCTCGATTCTAAGGCTAGCGGTCTCCTACGAGCAGTACTTC. Translating it yields CASSILRLAVSYEQYF.

V is TRBV12-3 or TRBV12-4 and J is TRBJ2-7; D is uncertain. The V gene lost 1 base and the J gene lost 3 bases, with 19 bases spanning the gap. The CDR3 covers 17 residues. The CDR3 nucleotides are TGTGCCAGCAGTTTAGGGGATCGAGTGGGCCGACGCTACGAGCAGTACTTC. As protein: CASSLGDRVGRRYEQYF.

This clonotype came up many times. V and J are TRBV12-3 or TRBV12-4 and TRBJ1-5; tentative D call: TRBD1 (5 bases). This CDR3 has 15 residues. Trimming stripped 5 bases from V and 0 bases from J, with 11 bases between. The DNA of the CDR3 is TGTGCCAGCAGTGCCGGGACGTATAGCAATCAGCCCCAGCATTTT. Residues: CASSAGTYSNQPQHF.

This clonotype was detected many times. The chain joins TRBV20-1 to TRBJ2-7; 7 nucleotides align to TRBD2. The CDR3 extends over 13 amino acids. Germline V gives CDR1 DFQATT, CDR2 SNEGSKA (reference sequence). The trim removed 6 bases at V and 0 bases at J, leaving 5 bases unmatched. CDR3 loop: CSAILANSYEQYF. As DNA, the CDR3 is TGCAGTGCAATACTAGCGAACTCCTACGAGCAGTACTTC.